The 15 T cell receptor beta chains below all came from one sample that was sequenced in a study of T cell clonotyping in hematopoietic cell transplantation. Assay used: immunoSEQ multiplex PCR; TCRdb lists only in-frame clones, some missing. This sample carries some 6,000 clones, roughly 97% of them seen once, and the ten largest clones take roughly a sixth. Time point indicated: recipient sample about 28 days before transplant, after cytoreduction. This material consisted of peripheral blood mononuclear cells, taken before stem cell transplant. These receptors were taken from a man aged 65-85 years with acute myeloid leukemia. Some clones in this sample may be carry-over from other donors' samples.

The chain couples TRBV29-1 to TRBJ1-1; 8 bases agree with TRBD1. This CDR3 is 14 amino acids long. Losses at the gene ends were 7 bases for V and 4 bases for J; bases not matched to a gene: 11. Per the germline V gene, CDR1 is SQVTM and CDR2 is ANQGSEA. The CDR3 is CSAEGPGQGTEAFF. In DNA, the CDR3 is TGCAGCGCAGAGGGCCCCGGACAGGGCACTGAAGCTTTCTTT. Filled out from reference TRBV29-1 and TRBJ1-1, the complete variable domain reads SAVISQKPSRDICQRGTSLTIQCQVDSQVTMMFWYRQQPGQSLTLIATANQGSEATYESGFVIDKFPISRPNLTFSTLTVSNMSPEDSSIYLCSAEGPGQGTEAFFGQGTRLTVV.

V gene TRBV2 combines with J gene TRBJ2-7, with D possibly TRBD2 on 6 matching bases. Trimming stripped 1 base from V and 7 bases from J, with 14 bases between. The CDR3 contains 14 residues. Germline loops: CDR1 SNHLY, CDR2 FYNNEI. In nucleotides, the CDR3 is TGTGCCAGCAGTGAAGGCAGGCCCCGGGGGGAGCAGTACTTC. Its translation: CASSEGRPRGEQYF.

This chain links TRBV4-1 with TRBJ2-5, with TRBD2 matching over 12 bases. The germline gives CDR1 MGHRA, CDR2 YSYEKL. The CDR3 is made up of 14 amino acids. Trimming at V came to 5 bases and at J to 5 bases, leaving 3 bases not matched to a gene. CDR3: CASSASGRAETQYF. The CDR3 DNA follows: TGCGCCAGCAGCGCTAGCGGGAGGGCTGAGACCCAGTACTTC.

The chain has TRBV6-1 and TRBJ2-1; 10 bases align to TRBD2. V was clipped by 1 base and J by 6 bases; unmatched bases: 6. The CDR3 runs 16 residues. CDR1 MNHNS and CDR2 SASEGT come from the germline V gene. The CDR3 nucleotides are TGTGCCAGCAGTGAAGAGCCTAGCGGGAGTTTCAATGAGCAGTTCTTC. Protein sequence: CASSEEPSGSFNEQFF.

The rearrangement links TRBV2 to TRBJ2-2; D is uncertain. Trimming took off 8 bases at V and 1 base at J, with 11 bases between the two ends. This CDR3 has 14 amino acids. In germline, CDR1 is SNHLY, CDR2 FYNNEI. CDR3 loop: CASASGRNTGELFF. CDR3 DNA sequence: TGTGCCAGCGCCTCGGGTAGGAACACCGGGGAGCTGTTTTTT.

This chain connects TRBV20-1 to TRBJ1-2; D not resolved. CDR1 is DFQATT, CDR2 SNEGSKA, per germline (reference sequence). Trimming removed 4 bases from V and 8 bases from J, with 11 bases in between. The CDR3 totals 11 residues. The CDR3 reads CSATGWGGYTF. The DNA for the CDR3 is TGCAGTGCTACTGGATGGGGAGGCTACACCTTC.

This clone is hyperexpanded. J is TRBJ2-7 and V is TRBV27; D is unresolved. V lost 0 bases, J lost 1 base, and 7 bases lay in between. The CDR3 runs 14 residues. Looked up from germline, CDR1 is MNHEY and CDR2 is SMNVEV (reference sequence). The CDR3 DNA follows: TGTGCCAGCAGTTTATCGTCCAGATCCTACGAGCAGTACTTC. It specifies CASSLSSRSYEQYF.

The chain links TRBV30 to TRBJ1-2, with 8 positions matching TRBD1. The CDR3 length is 13 residues. The V segment lost 3 bases and the J segment 4 bases; nucleotides outside the gene matches: 4. Germline V gene sequence: CDR1 GTSNPN, CDR2 SVGIG (reference sequence). This CDR3 is CAWRIGTGYGYTF. CDR3 sequence (DNA): TGTGCCTGGAGGATTGGGACAGGCTATGGCTACACCTTC.

This chain uses TRBV2 with TRBJ1-1; TRBD1 matches at 7 bases. V was pared by 6 bases and J by 8 bases, with 3 bases of the junction left unmatched. The CDR3 is 11 amino acids. The germline gives CDR1 SNHLY, CDR2 FYNNEI. CDR3 nucleotide sequence: TGTGCCAGCAGGTTACAGGGGGAAGCTTTCTTT. Translating gives CASRLQGEAFF.

V usage is TRBV19 and J usage is TRBJ2-7; possibly TRBD2 for D (5 bases). Trimming took off 4 bases at V and 5 bases at J, with 15 bases between the two ends. Germline CDR1 reads LNHDA; CDR2 reads SQIVND (reference sequence). The CDR3 is 14 residues long. Here the CDR3 reads CASSTRDRVHEQYF. The CDR3 DNA follows: TGTGCCAGTAGTACCCGGGATCGAGTACACGAGCAGTACTTC.

J is TRBJ1-1 and V is TRBV4-2; D gene ambiguous. V lost 1 base and J 0 bases, leaving 12 bases between the germline ends. The CDR3 covers 16 residues. Germline V gives CDR1 LGHNA, CDR2 YNFKEQ. As DNA, the CDR3 is TGTGCCAGCAGCCAAGTCGGGCAGCCCCTGAACACTGAAGCTTTCTTT. Encoded protein: CASSQVGQPLNTEAFF.

The rearrangement joins TRBV7-8 to TRBJ2-7; no clear D. V lost 2 bases and J lost 0, with 8 bases in between. Germline values: CDR1 SGHVS, CDR2 FQNEAQ. The CDR3 runs 14 residues. The CDR3 nucleotides read TGTGCCAGCAGCTTAACAGATATCTCCTACGAGCAGTACTTC. It yields the protein CASSLTDISYEQYF.

The chain has TRBV25-1 and TRBJ1-2; TRBD1 matches 10 bases. Germline loops: CDR1 MGHDK, CDR2 SYGVNS. The CDR3 covers 14 residues. Germline trimming cut 6 bases from V and 8 bases from J; bases unmatched to any gene: 9. CDR3 coding DNA: TGTGCCAGCAGCTCTAGAGGGACAGGGGCCGGCTACACCTTC. Protein: CASSSRGTGAGYTF.

The rearrangement joins TRBV6-1 to TRBJ2-7; maybe TRBD2 (6 bases). CDR3 length: 13 residues. V was trimmed by 7 bases and J by 0 bases, leaving 10 bases between them. Germline-derived CDR1 and CDR2 are MNHNS and SASEGT. For the CDR3, the DNA is TGTGCCAGCAATCGGGGGACCTCCTACGAGCAGTACTTC. Translated: CASNRGTSYEQYF.

V gene TRBV1 combines with J gene TRBJ2-4. TRBV1 is recorded as a pseudogene. The CDR3 runs to 18 residues. The CDR3, as DNA: TGCACCAGCAGCCAGCTTCGACGGTTATTTTTAGCCAAAAACATTCAGTACTTC. Translated: CTSSQLRRLFLAKNIQYF.